One sample yielded the 12 T cell receptor beta chains listed below, sequenced in a study of lymphopenia after photon versus proton radiotherapy. Generated by immunoSEQ multiplex PCR, the TCRdb table keeps only in-frame clones and is missing some. The sample lists 20,000 to 25,000 clones, over 90% seen once, with less than 9.5% in the top ten. The material sequenced was peripheral blood, taken from a patient treated with proton-based radiotherapy. The receptors shown here come from a woman aged 70 to 79 with pancreatic cancer. Some clones in this sample may be carry-over from other donors' samples.

The rearrangement uses TRBV28 and TRBJ2-2; TRBD1 agrees at 10 bases. The J segment lost 6 bases and the V segment lost 5 bases, leaving 6 bases of the junction unmatched. The CDR3 covers 15 residues. Germline CDR1 is MDHEN and CDR2 is SYDVKM. The CDR3 reads CASSDRGLVAGELFF. The DNA for the CDR3 is TGTGCCAGCAGTGACAGGGGGCTAGTGGCCGGGGAGCTGTTTTTT.

V and J are TRBV5-6 and TRBJ1-2; D gene uncertain. CDR3 length equals 12 residues. Per the germline V gene, CDR1 is SGHDT and CDR2 is YYEEEE. Trimming removed 1 base at V and 5 bases at J, with 6 bases between. The CDR3 coding sequence is TGTGCCAGCAGCTTGTGGGAGTATGGCTACACCTTC. Translation: CASSLWEYGYTF.

J is TRBJ1-3 and V is TRBV19, with a weak D call TRBD1 (6 bases). V lost 7 bases and J lost 2, with 18 bases in between. There are 16 residues in the CDR3. The germline gives CDR1 LNHDA, CDR2 SQIVND (reference sequence). CDR3 nucleotide sequence: TGTGCCAGTAACCCGCCGGGGGCTGAGGCTGGAAACACCATATATTTT. This codes for CASNPPGAEAGNTIYF.

V gene TRBV19 combines with J gene TRBJ2-7, with a weak D call TRBD1 (6 bases). This CDR3 spans 16 amino acids. Germline V gene sequence: CDR1 LNHDA, CDR2 SQIVND (reference sequence). Trimming removed 5 bases at V and 0 bases at J, with 17 bases between. CDR3 in amino acids: CASSLTQGSTSYEQYF. The CDR3 DNA sequence: TGTGCCAGTAGTTTAACACAGGGCAGCACCTCCTACGAGCAGTACTTC.

The chain links TRBV21-1 to TRBJ2-1; the table's D call, TRBD1, was not checked against the DNA. TRBV21-1 is assigned pseudogene status. This CDR3 region has 18 residues. The CDR3 DNA reads as TGTGCCGGCAGCAAAAAGAAATACGCGGGACAGAGAAACAATGAGCAGTTCTTC. It translates to CAGSKKKYAGQRNNEQFF.

The V and J genes are TRBV25-1 and TRBJ2-4; 8 nucleotides line up with TRBD1. Germline CDR1 and CDR2: MGHDK and SYGVNS. The J segment lost 6 bases and the V segment lost 2 bases, leaving 6 bases of the junction unmatched. The CDR3 spans 15 residues. The CDR3 DNA follows: TGTGCCAGCAGTGAAGAGGGACAGGTCGGAAACATTCAGTACTTC. Its protein product is CASSEEGQVGNIQYF.

As regards this clone: At one of its ends the junction is not consistent with the germline gene, which may arise from a read error. The chain has TRBV7-7 and TRBJ2-3, with 7 bases fitting TRBD2. This CDR3 comprises 13 residues. Germline CDR1 SSHAT, CDR2 FNYEAQ (reference sequence). CDR3 nucleotide sequence: TGTGCTAGCAGCTTGGGAGGGGAAGATACGCAGTATTTT. Its translation is CASSLGGEDTQYF. Using reference TRBV7-7 and TRBJ2-3 for the parts outside the CDR3, the full variable domain is GAGVSQSPRYKVTKRGQDVTLRCDPISSHATLYWYQQALGQGPEFLTYFNYEAQPDKSGLPSDRFSAERPEGSISTLTIQRTEQRDSAMYRCASSLGGEDTQYFGPGTRLTVL.

This chain connects TRBV4-1 to TRBJ2-7, with D uncertain. V shed 1 base and J shed 2 bases, with 12 bases lying between them. Looked up from germline, CDR1 is MGHRA and CDR2 is YSYEKL. This CDR3 comprises 15 residues. In nucleotides, the CDR3 is TGCGCCAGCAGCCAAGCCCCGGAGTTAGCCTACGAGCAGTACTTC. The encoded protein is CASSQAPELAYEQYF.

The chain's CDR3 is CASSPLEGGADTQYF. The CDR3 nucleotides read TGTGCCAGCAGCCCTCTTGAGGGGGGCGCAGATACGCAGTATTTT. V gene TRBV4-2 combines with J gene TRBJ2-3; perhaps D is TRBD1 or TRBD2 (6 bases each). Germline lookup yields CDR1 LGHNA and CDR2 YNFKEQ. V was shortened by 4 bases and J by 4 bases, with 15 bases between the two germline ends. The CDR3 runs 15 residues.

The chain has TRBV19 and TRBJ1-2, with 10 bases matching TRBD1. Trimming at V came to 5 bases and at J to 3 bases, leaving 6 bases not matched to a gene. This CDR3 spans 15 amino acids. Germline values: CDR1 LNHDA, CDR2 SQIVND (reference sequence). The CDR3 protein is CASSETTGGDYGYTF. The CDR3 region has the DNA TGTGCCAGTAGTGAGACGACAGGGGGCGACTATGGCTACACCTTC.

The CDR3 here is CASTEGTNVDRIQFF. The DNA for the CDR3 is TGTGCCAGCACCGAAGGGACTAACGTCGATAGAATCCAGTTCTTC. V usage is TRBV2 and J usage is TRBJ2-1; 7 bases are shared with TRBD2. Germline values: CDR1 SNHLY, CDR2 FYNNEI. V lost 7 bases, J lost 13 bases, and 19 bases stayed unmatched. The CDR3 length is 15 residues.

Only one count was recorded for this clone. The CDR3 region has the DNA TGTGCCAGCAGCACATACGGGCCAGAGAAAGAGACCCAGTACTTC. This translates into CASSTYGPEKETQYF. The chain is built from TRBV21-1 and TRBJ2-5. TRBV21-1 is described as a pseudogene. The CDR3 is 15 residues long.